This T cell receptor beta chain was sequenced during a study of tumor and adjacent non-tumor tissue in lung cancer. The overall study: Patients comprised about a dozen adenocarcinoma, 2 squamous cell carcinoma and 1 small cell lung cancer. Overall study findings and caveats: Top 100 clones took a larger repertoire share in normal lung. Compared with tumor, normal lung showed significantly lower TCR diversity.

Deletions cut 3 bases from V and 5 bases from J, with 17 bases between. The CDR3 is 15 amino acids. The germline CDR1 and CDR2 sequences are SGHNT and YYREEE (reference sequence). The template was RNA from unsorted bulk tissue. More than 3 cm separated this lung sample from the edge of the tumor. TCRbeta libraries were built with three rounds of nested PCR, modified from ARM-PCR. MiXCR, run by TCRdb on the multiplex PCR reads, gives a single entry per CDR3 protein. This repertoire shows more than 55,000 distinct CDR3 sequences, about 55% found once; its top ten account for 32%. Of note for this clonotype: Its antigen remains unknown.

The sequence derives from a man aged 65-85 years with non-small cell lung cancer. Sample: distant non-tumor lung tissue. This chain uses TRBV5-4 with TRBJ1-2; possible D gene TRBD1, 5 bases. The CDR3 region has the DNA TGTGCCAGCAGCTGGCCGGGACTAGACCTTTATGGCTACACCTTC. Amino acid sequence: CASSWPGLDLYGYTF. Full variable domain (rest looked up from reference TRBV5-4 and TRBJ1-2): ETGVTQSPTHLIKTRGQQVTLRCSSQSGHNTVSWYQQALGQGPQFIFQYYREEENGRGNFPPRFSGLQFPNYSSELNVNALELDDSALYLCASSWPGLDLYGYTFGSGTRLTVV.